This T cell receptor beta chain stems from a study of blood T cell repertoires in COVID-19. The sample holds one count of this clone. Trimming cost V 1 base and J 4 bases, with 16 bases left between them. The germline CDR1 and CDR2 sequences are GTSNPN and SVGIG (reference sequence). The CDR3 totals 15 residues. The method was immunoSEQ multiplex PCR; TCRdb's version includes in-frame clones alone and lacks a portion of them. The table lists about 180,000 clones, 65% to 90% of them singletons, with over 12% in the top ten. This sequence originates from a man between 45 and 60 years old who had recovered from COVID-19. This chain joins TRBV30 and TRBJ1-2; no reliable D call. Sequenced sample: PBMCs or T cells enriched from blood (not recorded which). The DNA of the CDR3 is TGTGCCTGGAGTGAGCGGCCCCGAGCAGGCTATGGCTACACCTTC. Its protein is CAWSERPRAGYGYTF.